The rows below give T cell receptor beta chains drawn from one sample of a study of cytomegalovirus exposure and HLA in healthy donors. Clones were read by immunoSEQ multiplex PCR, and TCRdb kept only the in-frame ones, dropping some. The data contain 100,000 to 150,000 clones, roughly 78% of them singletons. Sequencing input: PBMCs. All receptors come from a man aged 25-45 years in good health and CMV-seronegative. CDR3s include the opening cysteine and the closing phenylalanine or tryptophan. D genes are given only for firm matches. The size of a clone is reported for some rows only, either as once, few or many, or as a class for expanded clones.

TRBJ2-7	-	TRBV7-2	few	CASSFRAYEQYF	TGTGCCAGCAGCTTCCGGGCCTACGAGCAGTACTTC
TRBJ1-3	TRBD1	TRBV7-2	-	CASSADRGENTIYF	TGTGCCAGCAGCGCGGACAGGGGAGAAAACACCATATATTTT
TRBJ2-5	TRBD2	TRBV7-9	-	CASSLIAGGQETQYF	TGTGCCAGCAGCTTAATAGCGGGGGGACAAGAGACCCAGTACTTC
TRBJ1-1	-	TRBV6-5	-	CASSYSGANTEAFF	TGTGCCAGCAGTTACTCCGGAGCGAACACTGAAGCTTTCTTT
TRBJ1-1	-	TRBV6-5	-	CASSDIAGMNTEAFF	TGTGCCAGCAGCGATATAGCCGGCATGAACACTGAAGCTTTCTTT
TRBJ1-2	TRBD1	TRBV11-2	-	CASSPSPRDRGYGYTF	TGTGCCAGCAGCCCTAGCCCCCGGGACAGAGGGTATGGCTACACCTTC
TRBJ1-2	-	TRBV5-1	few	CASSLTANYGYTF	TGCGCCAGCAGCTTGACGGCTAACTATGGCTACACCTTC
TRBJ1-5	TRBD1	TRBV6-6	-	CASSYSQGAQPQHF	TGTGCCAGCAGTTACTCGCAGGGGGCGCAGCCCCAGCATTTT
TRBJ1-1	-	TRBV19	-	CASQTDSYDTEAFF	TGTGCCAGCCAAACCGACAGTTATGACACTGAAGCTTTCTTT
TRBJ2-2	-	TRBV9	-	CASSVGGVNTGELFF	TGTGCCAGCAGCGTAGGGGGGGTTAACACCGGGGAGCTGTTTTTT
TRBJ2-5	-	TRBV9	-	CASSVGVGGPGETQYF	TGTGCCAGCAGCGTAGGGGTGGGGGGGCCGGGAGAGACCCAGTACTTC
TRBJ1-2	TRBD1	TRBV19	-	CASSVGTGYGYTF	TGTGCCAGTAGTGTCGGGACAGGGTATGGCTACACCTTC
TRBJ1-1	-	TRBV5-1	-	CASSLNFGQLEAFF	TGCGCCAGCAGCCTAAACTTTGGACAGTTGGAAGCTTTCTTT
TRBJ2-7	TRBD1	TRBV11-2	-	CASSLGTGAYF	TGTGCCAGCAGCTTAGGGACAGGCGCGTACTTC
TRBJ1-1	TRBD1	TRBV7-6	few	CASSSGQDTEAFF	TGTGCCAGCAGCTCGGGACAGGACACTGAAGCTTTCTTT
TRBJ2-7	-	TRBV12-5	once	CASGLEPGSEQYF	TGTGCTAGTGGTTTGGAACCAGGTTCCGAGCAGTACTTC
TRBJ1-2	-	TRBV19	-	CASSPIGANYGYTF	TGTGCCAGTAGTCCCATTGGGGCGAACTATGGCTACACCTTC
TRBJ1-1	-	TRBV18	-	CASSPPAGGRIEAFF	TGTGCCAGCTCACCACCGGCGGGGGGTCGAATTGAAGCTTTCTTT
TRBJ2-3	TRBD2	TRBV29-1	few	CSGGLAGASTDTQYF	TGCAGCGGCGGACTAGCGGGGGCTAGCACAGATACGCAGTATTTT
TRBJ2-3	-	TRBV7-9	-	CASSLSRSTDTQYF	TGTGCCAGCAGCTTAAGTAGAAGCACAGATACGCAGTATTTT
TRBJ1-1	-	TRBV5-1	-	CASSLEAGPMNTEAFF	TGCGCCAGCAGCTTGGAGGCAGGGCCCATGAACACTGAAGCTTTCTTT
TRBJ1-2	-	TRBV5-4	-	CASSSDFNAYGYTF	TGTGCCAGCAGCTCCGACTTTAACGCCTATGGCTACACCTTC
TRBJ2-3	-	TRBV2	-	CASSEAFVADTQYF	TGTGCCAGCAGTGAAGCGTTTGTAGCAGATACGCAGTATTTT
TRBJ1-1	TRBD1	TRBV5-1	-	CASSLTGTGGTEAFF	TGCGCCAGCAGCTTGACCGGGACAGGGGGCACTGAAGCTTTCTTT
TRBJ1-2	TRBD1	TRBV9	once	CASSVGQGNYGYTF	TGTGCCAGCAGCGTAGGACAGGGTAACTATGGCTACACCTTC
TRBJ2-7	-	TRBV7-8	once	CASSLVSRGDYEQYF	TGTGCCAGCAGCTTAGTATCCAGGGGAGACTACGAGCAGTACTTC